The subject of this entry is one TCR beta chain. Sequenced by immunoSEQ multiplex PCR; TCRdb stores in-frame clones only, minus some. The sample has under 150,000 clones, just over 90% seen once. This sample was taken from a study of OX40 agonist ivuxolimab in advanced cancers. Turning to the study itself: Earlier treatment with anti-PD-1, anti-PD-L1 or anti-CTLA-4 was permitted, and approximately 38% had received some.

Germline V gene sequence: CDR1 SGHRS, CDR2 YFSETQ. The CDR3 loop spans 14 amino acids. The V end was cut by 2 bases, the J end by 8 bases, with 16 bases between. The TCR originated in an adult with an advanced solid tumor such as melanoma, head and neck, liver or kidney cancer. This sample comprised CD4+ or CD8+ T cells sorted from blood, obtained in a trial of the OX40 agonist ivuxolimab. This chain connects TRBV5-1 to TRBJ1-2, with a possible D match to TRBD1 (5 bases). CDR3 in amino acids: CASSLNQGSDGYTF. The CDR3 region has the DNA TGCGCCAGCAGCTTAAATCAGGGTTCGGACGGCTACACCTTC.